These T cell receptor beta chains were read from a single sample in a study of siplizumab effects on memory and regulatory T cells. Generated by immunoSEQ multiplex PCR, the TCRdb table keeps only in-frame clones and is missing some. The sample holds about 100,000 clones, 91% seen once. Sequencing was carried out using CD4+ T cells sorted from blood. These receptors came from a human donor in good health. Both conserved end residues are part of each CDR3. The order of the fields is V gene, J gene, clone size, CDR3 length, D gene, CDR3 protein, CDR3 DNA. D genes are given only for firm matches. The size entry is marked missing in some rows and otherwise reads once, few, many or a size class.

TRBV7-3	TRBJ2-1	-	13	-	CASSLEVVSEQFF	TGTGCCAGCAGCTTAGAGGTAGTTAGTGAGCAGTTCTTC
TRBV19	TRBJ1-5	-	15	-	CASSPWDGSNQPQHF	TGTGCCAGTAGCCCATGGGATGGTAGCAATCAGCCCCAGCATTTT
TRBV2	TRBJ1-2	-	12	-	CASSDLGFGYTF	TGTGCCAGCAGTGATTTGGGGTTTGGCTACACCTTC
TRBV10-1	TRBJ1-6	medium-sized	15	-	CASSVSPSGDSPLHF	TGCGCCAGCAGTGTGAGTCCGAGTGGGGATTCACCCCTCCACTTT
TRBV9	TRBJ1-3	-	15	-	CASSVATGGGNTIYF	TGTGCCAGCAGCGTAGCTACCGGGGGCGGAAACACCATATATTTT
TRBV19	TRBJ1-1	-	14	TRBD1	CASTLSQGHTEAFF	TGTGCCAGTACCCTATCACAGGGGCACACTGAAGCTTTCTTT
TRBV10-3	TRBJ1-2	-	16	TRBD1	CAISESRTGGHYGYTF	TGTGCCATCAGTGAGTCGAGGACAGGGGGCCACTATGGCTACACCTTC
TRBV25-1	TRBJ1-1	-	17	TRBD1	CASSEYALGAQGVEAFF	TGTGCCAGCAGTGAATACGCGCTTGGGGCCCAGGGGGTGGAAGCTTTCTTT
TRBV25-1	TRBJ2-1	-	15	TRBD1	CASSTHGQGGNEQFF	TGTGCCAGCAGTACCCACGGACAGGGCGGCAATGAGCAGTTCTTC
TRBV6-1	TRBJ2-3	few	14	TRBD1	CASSGTGGVDTQYF	TGTGCCAGTTCCGGGACAGGGGGCGTAGATACGCAGTATTTT
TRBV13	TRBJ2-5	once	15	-	CASSLGEDRGETQYF	TGTGCCAGCAGCTTGGGAGAGGATCGTGGAGAGACCCAGTACTTC
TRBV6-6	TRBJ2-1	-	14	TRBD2	CASSPEVPGGEQFF	TGTGCCAGCAGTCCCGAGGTGCCGGGAGGGGAGCAGTTCTTC
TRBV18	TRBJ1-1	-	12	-	CASSLDRPVAFF	TGTGCCAGCTCACTAGACAGGCCTGTAGCTTTCTTT
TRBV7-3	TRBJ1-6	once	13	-	CASRAGENSPLHF	TGTGCCAGCAGAGCCGGGGAAAATTCACCCCTCCACTTT
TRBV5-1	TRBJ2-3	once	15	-	CASSLRDTGPDTQYF	TGCGCCAGCAGCCTCCGGGACACCGGGCCAGATACGCAGTATTTT
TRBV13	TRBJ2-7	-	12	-	CASSSYLYEQYF	TGTGCCAGCAGCTCCTACCTCTACGAGCAGTACTTC
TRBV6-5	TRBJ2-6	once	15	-	CASRLTATGANVLTF	TGTGCCAGCAGACTAACGGCGACTGGGGCCAACGTCCTGACTTTC
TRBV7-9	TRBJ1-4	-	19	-	CASSFNSLPTGRANEKLFF	TGTGCCAGCAGCTTCAACTCACTCCCTACAGGGAGGGCTAATGAAAAACTGTTTTTT
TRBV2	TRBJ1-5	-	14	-	CASNQARGGGPQHF	TGTGCCAGCAACCAAGCGAGGGGTGGGGGGCCCCAGCATTTT
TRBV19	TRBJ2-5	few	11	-	CASSLAETQYF	TGTGCCAGTAGTTTGGCGGAGACCCAGTACTTC
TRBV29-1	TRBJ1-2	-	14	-	CSVEDQDIGYGYTF	TGCAGCGTTGAAGATCAGGATATCGGCTATGGCTACACCTTC
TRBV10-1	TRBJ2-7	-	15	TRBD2	CASSESGGATYEQYF	TGCGCCAGCAGTGAGTCGGGAGGGGCTACCTACGAGCAGTACTTC
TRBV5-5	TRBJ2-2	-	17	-	CASSPLTGSVNTGELFF	TGTGCCAGCAGCCCTCTGACAGGCTCCGTGAACACCGGGGAGCTGTTTTTT
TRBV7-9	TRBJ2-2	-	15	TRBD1	CASSQNQGASGELFF	TGTGCCAGCAGCCAGAATCAGGGGGCGTCCGGGGAGCTGTTTTTT
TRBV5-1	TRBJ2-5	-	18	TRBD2	CASSLAGSGGAFRETQYF	TGCGCCAGCAGCTTGGCAGGTAGCGGGGGGGCCTTCCGAGAGACCCAGTACTTC
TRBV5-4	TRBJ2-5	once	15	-	CASSLAGGPKETQYF	TGTGCCAGCAGCTTAGCCGGGGGGCCTAAAGAGACCCAGTACTTC
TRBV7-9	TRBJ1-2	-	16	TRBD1	CASSPGTELFNYGYTF	TGTGCCAGCAGCCCGGGGACAGAGCTTTTTAACTATGGCTACACCTTC
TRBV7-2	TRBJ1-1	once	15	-	CASSRTPGTNTEAFF	TGTGCCAGCAGCCGGACCCCCGGGACCAACACTGAAGCTTTCTTT
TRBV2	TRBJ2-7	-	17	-	CASKLELLEGLTHEQYF	TGTGCCAGCAAATTGGAGTTGTTAGAGGGGCTAACCCACGAGCAGTACTTC
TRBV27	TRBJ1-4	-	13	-	CAPRGPLNEKLFF	TGTGCCCCGCGAGGACCTTTAAATGAAAAACTGTTTTTT
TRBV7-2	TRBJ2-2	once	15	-	CASSLEGRATGELFF	TGTGCCAGCAGCTTAGAGGGTCGGGCCACCGGGGAGCTGTTTTTT
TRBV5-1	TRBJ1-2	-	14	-	CASSLPGATYGYTF	TGCGCCAGCAGCTTACCGGGGGCCACCTATGGCTACACCTTC
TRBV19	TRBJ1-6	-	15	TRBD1	CASKWDSLDNSPLHF	TGTGCCAGTAAGTGGGACAGTCTCGATAATTCACCCCTCCACTTT
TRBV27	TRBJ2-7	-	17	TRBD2	CASSLGLAGGFSYEQYF	TGTGCCAGCAGTCTCGGACTAGCGGGGGGCTTCTCCTACGAGCAGTACTTC
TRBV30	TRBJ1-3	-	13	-	CAWSWGAGNTIYF	TGTGCCTGGAGTTGGGGGGCTGGAAACACCATATATTTT
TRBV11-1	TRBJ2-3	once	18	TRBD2	CASRPGGGSGGAVDTQYF	TGTGCCAGCAGACCCGGTGGGGGTAGCGGGGGGGCGGTAGATACGCAGTATTTT
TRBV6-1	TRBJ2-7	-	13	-	CASSDRVYYEQYF	TGTGCCAGCAGTGACAGGGTCTACTACGAGCAGTACTTC
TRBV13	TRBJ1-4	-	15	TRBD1	CASSSRQGAGEKLFF	TGTGCCAGCAGCTCCCGACAGGGGGCTGGGGAAAAACTGTTTTTT
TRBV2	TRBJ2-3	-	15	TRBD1	CASSRTGASTDTQYF	TGTGCCAGCAGTCGGACAGGGGCTAGCACAGATACGCAGTATTTT
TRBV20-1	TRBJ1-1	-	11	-	CSANWDTEAFF	TGCAGTGCAAACTGGGACACTGAAGCTTTCTTT
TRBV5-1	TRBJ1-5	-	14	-	CASSLDSGNQPQHF	TGCGCCAGCAGCTTGGATTCAGGCAATCAGCCCCAGCATTTT
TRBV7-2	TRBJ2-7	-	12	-	CASSLAEVEQYF	TGTGCCAGCAGCTTAGCCGAGGTGGAGCAGTACTTC
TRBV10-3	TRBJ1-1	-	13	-	CAVRGRENTEAFF	TGTGCCGTCCGCGGTCGGGAGAACACTGAAGCTTTCTTT
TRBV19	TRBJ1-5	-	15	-	CASNPAVFSNQPQHF	TGTGCCAGTAACCCAGCCGTATTTAGCAATCAGCCCCAGCATTTT
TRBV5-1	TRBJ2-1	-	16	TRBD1	CASSFSTGSSYNEQFF	TGCGCCAGCAGCTTTTCGACAGGGAGCTCCTACAATGAGCAGTTCTTC
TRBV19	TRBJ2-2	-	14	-	CASSNIWGTGELFF	TGTGCCAGTAGTAATATATGGGGAACCGGGGAGCTGTTTTTT
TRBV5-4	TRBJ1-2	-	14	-	CASSLEQGNYGYTF	TGTGCCAGCAGCTTGGAACAGGGCAACTATGGCTACACCTTC
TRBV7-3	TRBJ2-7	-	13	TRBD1	CASSSQGAYEQYF	TGTGCCAGCAGCTCACAGGGGGCCTACGAGCAGTACTTC
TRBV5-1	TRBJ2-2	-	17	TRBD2	CASTINSGATFTGELFF	TGCGCCAGCACTATCAATAGCGGGGCAACATTCACCGGGGAGCTGTTTTTT